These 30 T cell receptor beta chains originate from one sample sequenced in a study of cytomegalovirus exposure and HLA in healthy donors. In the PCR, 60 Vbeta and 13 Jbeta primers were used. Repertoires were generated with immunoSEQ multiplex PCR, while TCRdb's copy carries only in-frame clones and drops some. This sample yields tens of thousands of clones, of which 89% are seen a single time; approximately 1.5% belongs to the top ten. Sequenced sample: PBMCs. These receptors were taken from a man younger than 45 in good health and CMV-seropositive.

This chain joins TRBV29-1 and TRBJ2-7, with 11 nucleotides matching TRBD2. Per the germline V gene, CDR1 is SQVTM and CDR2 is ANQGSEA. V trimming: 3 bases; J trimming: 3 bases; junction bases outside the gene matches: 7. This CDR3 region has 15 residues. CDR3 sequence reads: CSVEIGTSGDYEQYF. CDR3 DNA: TGCAGCGTTGAGATCGGGACTAGCGGAGACTACGAGCAGTACTTC.

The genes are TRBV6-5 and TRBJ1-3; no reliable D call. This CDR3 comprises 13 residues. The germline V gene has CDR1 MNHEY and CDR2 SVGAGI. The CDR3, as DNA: TGTTCCGTACGGGAGACATCTGGAAACACCATATATTTT. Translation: CSVRETSGNTIYF.

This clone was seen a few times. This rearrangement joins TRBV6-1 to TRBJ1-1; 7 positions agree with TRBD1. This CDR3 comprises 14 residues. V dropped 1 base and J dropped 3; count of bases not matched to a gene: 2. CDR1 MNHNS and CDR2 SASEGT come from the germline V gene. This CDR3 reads CASSEGDRDTEAFF. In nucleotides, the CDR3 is TGTGCCAGCAGTGAAGGAGACAGGGACACTGAAGCTTTCTTT.

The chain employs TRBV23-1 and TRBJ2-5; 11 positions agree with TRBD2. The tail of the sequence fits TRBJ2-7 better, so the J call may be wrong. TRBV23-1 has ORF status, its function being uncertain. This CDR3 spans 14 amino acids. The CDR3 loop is CASSQTSGTYEQYF. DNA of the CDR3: TGCGCCAGCAGTCAGACTAGCGGGACCTACGAGCAGTACTTC.

The CDR3 coding sequence is TGTGCCAGCAGCCCGGGGACTAGCGTGGGCAATGAGCAGTTCTTC. Amino acid sequence: CASSPGTSVGNEQFF. This rearrangement joins TRBV11-2 to TRBJ2-1, with 10 bases that match TRBD2. The CDR3 has 15 amino acids. Trimming cost V 5 bases and J 6 bases; bases outside gene matches: 7. Germline assignment: CDR1 SGHAT and CDR2 FQNNGV.

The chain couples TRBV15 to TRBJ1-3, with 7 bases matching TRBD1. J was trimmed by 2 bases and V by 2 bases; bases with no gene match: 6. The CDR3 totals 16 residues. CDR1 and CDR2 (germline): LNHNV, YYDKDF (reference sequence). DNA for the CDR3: TGTGCCACCAGCAGACTTGCAGGGGGAACTGGAAACACCATATATTTT. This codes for CATSRLAGGTGNTIYF.

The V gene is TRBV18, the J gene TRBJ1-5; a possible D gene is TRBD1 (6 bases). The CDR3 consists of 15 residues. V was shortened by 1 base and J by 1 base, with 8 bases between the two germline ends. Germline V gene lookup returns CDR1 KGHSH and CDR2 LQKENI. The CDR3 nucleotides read TGTGCCAGCTCACCACGACAGGCCAGCAATCAGCCCCAGCATTTT. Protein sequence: CASSPRQASNQPQHF.

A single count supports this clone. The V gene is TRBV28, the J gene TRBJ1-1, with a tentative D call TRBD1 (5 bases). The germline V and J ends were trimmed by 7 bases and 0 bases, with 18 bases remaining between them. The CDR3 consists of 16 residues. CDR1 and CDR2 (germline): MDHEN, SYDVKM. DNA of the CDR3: TGTGCCAGCACTCGAATTACAGGATTCATGAACACTGAAGCTTTCTTT. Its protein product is CASTRITGFMNTEAFF.

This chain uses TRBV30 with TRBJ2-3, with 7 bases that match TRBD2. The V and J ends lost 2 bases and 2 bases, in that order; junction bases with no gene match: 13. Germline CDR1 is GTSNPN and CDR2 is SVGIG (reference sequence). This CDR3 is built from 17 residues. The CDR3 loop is CAWSMGRLATPTDTQYF. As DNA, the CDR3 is TGTGCCTGGAGTATGGGAAGACTAGCCACCCCCACAGATACGCAGTATTTT.

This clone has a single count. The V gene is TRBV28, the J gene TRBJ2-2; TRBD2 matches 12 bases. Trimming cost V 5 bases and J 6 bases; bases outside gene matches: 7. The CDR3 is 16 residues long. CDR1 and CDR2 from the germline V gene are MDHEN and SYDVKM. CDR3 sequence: CASSPRGLAGPGELFF. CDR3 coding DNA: TGTGCCAGCAGTCCCAGAGGACTAGCGGGACCCGGGGAGCTGTTTTTT.

The CDR3 DNA follows: TGTGCCAGCAACCGGGACAGGGGGTTTTACACCGGGGAGCTGTTTTTT. Its translation: CASNRDRGFYTGELFF. The V call is TRBV5-5, the J call TRBJ2-2, with 11 bases aligning to TRBD1. This CDR3 has 16 amino acids. Trimming removed 6 bases from V and 3 bases from J; junction bases left unmatched: 7. The V gene's germline CDR1 is SGHKS and CDR2 YYEKEE (reference sequence).

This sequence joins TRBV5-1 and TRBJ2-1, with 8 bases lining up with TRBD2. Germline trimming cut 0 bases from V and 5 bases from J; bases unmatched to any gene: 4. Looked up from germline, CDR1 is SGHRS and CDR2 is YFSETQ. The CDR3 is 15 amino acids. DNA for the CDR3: TGCGCCAGCAGCTTGGCACCAGCGGGAGACAATGAGCAGTTCTTC. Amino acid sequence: CASSLAPAGDNEQFF. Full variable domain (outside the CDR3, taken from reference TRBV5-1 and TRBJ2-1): KAGVTQTPRYLIKTRGQQVTLSCSPISGHRSVSWYQQTPGQGLQFLFEYFSETQRNKGNFPGRFSGRQFSNSRSEMNVSTLELGDSALYLCASSLAPAGDNEQFFGPGTRLTVL.

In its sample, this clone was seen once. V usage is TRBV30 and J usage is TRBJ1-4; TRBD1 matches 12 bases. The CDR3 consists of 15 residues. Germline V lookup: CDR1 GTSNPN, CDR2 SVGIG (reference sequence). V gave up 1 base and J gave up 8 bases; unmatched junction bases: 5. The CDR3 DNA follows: TGTGCCTGGAGTGAAGCCGGGACAGGGGGCGAAAAACTGTTTTTT. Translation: CAWSEAGTGGEKLFF.

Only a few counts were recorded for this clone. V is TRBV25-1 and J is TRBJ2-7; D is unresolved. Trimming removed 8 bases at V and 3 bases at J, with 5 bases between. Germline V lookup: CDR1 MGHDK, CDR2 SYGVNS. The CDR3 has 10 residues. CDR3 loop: CASASYEQYF. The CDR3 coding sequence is TGTGCCAGCGCCAGCTACGAGCAGTACTTC.

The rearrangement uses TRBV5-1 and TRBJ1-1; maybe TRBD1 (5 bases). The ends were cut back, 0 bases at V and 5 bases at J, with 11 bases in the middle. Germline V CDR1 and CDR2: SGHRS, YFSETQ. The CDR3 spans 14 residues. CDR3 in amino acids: CASSLGGPGTEAFF. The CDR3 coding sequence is TGCGCCAGCAGCTTGGGGGGCCCCGGGACTGAAGCTTTCTTT.

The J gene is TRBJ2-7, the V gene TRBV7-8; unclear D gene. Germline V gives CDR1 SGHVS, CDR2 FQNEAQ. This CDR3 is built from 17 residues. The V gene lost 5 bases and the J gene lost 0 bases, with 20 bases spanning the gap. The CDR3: CASSNTPPGYNSYEQYF. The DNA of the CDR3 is TGTGCCAGCAGCAACACCCCCCCCGGGTACAACTCCTACGAGCAGTACTTC.

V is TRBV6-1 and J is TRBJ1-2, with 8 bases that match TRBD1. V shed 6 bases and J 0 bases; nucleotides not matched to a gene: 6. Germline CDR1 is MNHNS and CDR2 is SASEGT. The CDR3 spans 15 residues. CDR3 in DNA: TGTGCCAGCAGGGCCGGACAGGGAACTAACTATGGCTACACCTTC. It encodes CASRAGQGTNYGYTF.

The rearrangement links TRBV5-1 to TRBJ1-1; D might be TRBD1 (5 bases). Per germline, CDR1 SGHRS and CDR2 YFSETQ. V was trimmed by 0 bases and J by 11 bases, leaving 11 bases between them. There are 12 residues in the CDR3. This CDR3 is CASSLGGDGAFF. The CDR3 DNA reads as TGCGCCAGCAGCTTGGGGGGGGATGGGGCTTTCTTT.

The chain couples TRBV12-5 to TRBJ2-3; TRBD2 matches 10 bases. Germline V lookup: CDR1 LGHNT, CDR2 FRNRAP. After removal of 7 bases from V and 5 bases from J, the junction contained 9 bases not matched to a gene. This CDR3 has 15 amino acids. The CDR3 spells CASDQSGRGVDTQYF. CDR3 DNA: TGTGCTAGTGATCAAAGCGGGAGGGGAGTAGATACGCAGTATTTT.

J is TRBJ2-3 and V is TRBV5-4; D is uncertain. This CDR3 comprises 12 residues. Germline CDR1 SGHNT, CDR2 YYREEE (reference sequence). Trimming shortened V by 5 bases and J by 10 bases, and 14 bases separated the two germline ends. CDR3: CASSIPSSPQYF. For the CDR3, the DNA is TGTGCCAGCAGTATACCTAGTAGCCCGCAGTATTTT.

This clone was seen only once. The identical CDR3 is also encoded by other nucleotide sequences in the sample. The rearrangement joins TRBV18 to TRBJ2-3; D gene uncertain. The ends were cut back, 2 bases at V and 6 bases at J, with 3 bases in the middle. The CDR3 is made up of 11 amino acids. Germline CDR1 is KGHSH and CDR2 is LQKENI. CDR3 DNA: TGTGCCAGCTCACCAGAGGATACGCAGTATTTT. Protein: CASSPEDTQYF.

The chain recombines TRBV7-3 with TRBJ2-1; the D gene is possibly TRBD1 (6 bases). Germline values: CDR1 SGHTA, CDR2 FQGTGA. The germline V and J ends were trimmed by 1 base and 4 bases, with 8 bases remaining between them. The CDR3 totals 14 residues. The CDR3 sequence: CASSLKGQYNEQFF. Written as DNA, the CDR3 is TGTGCCAGCAGCTTAAAAGGACAGTACAATGAGCAGTTCTTC.

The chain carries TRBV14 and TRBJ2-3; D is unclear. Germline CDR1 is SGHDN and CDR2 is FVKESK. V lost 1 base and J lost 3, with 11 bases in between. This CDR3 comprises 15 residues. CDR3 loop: CASSQGVYGTDTQYF. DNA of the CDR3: TGTGCCAGCAGCCAAGGGGTCTACGGGACAGATACGCAGTATTTT.

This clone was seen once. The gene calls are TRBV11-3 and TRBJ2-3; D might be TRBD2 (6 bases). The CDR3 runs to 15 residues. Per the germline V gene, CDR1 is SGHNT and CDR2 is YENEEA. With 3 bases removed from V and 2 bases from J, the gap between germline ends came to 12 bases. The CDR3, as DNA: TGTGCCAGCAGCTTGACGGGACTCCTCACAGATACGCAGTATTTT. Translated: CASSLTGLLTDTQYF.

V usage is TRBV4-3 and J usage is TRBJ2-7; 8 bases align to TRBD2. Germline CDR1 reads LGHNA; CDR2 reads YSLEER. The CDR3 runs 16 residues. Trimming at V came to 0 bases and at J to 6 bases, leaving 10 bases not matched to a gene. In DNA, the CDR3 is TGCGCCAGCAGCCAAGATGGCGGGGGGTCCTATGGCGAGCAGTACTTC. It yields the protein CASSQDGGGSYGEQYF.

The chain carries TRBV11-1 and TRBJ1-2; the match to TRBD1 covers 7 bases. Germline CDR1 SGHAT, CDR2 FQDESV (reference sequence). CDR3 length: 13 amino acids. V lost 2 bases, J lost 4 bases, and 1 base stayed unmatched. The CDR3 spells CASSLQGGYGYTF. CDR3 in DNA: TGTGCCAGCAGCTTACAGGGGGGCTATGGCTACACCTTC.

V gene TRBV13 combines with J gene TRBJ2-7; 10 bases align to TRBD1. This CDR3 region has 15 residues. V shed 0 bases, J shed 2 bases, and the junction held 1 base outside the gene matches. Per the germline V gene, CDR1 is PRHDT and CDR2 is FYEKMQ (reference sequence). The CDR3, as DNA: TGTGCCAGCAGCTTAGGGGGGACAGGGGCCTACGAGCAGTACTTC. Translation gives CASSLGGTGAYEQYF.

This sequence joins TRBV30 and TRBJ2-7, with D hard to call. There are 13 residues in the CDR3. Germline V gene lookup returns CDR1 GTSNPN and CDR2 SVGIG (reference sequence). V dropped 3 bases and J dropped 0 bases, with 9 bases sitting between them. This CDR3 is CAWSDSISYEQYF. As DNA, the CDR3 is TGTGCCTGGAGCGATTCTATCTCCTACGAGCAGTACTTC.

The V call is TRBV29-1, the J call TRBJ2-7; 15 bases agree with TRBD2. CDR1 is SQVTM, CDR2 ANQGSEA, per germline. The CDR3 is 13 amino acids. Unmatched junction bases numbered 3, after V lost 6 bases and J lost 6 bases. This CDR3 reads CSVGLAGGAEQYF. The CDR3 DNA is TGCAGCGTGGGACTAGCGGGAGGAGCCGAGCAGTACTTC.

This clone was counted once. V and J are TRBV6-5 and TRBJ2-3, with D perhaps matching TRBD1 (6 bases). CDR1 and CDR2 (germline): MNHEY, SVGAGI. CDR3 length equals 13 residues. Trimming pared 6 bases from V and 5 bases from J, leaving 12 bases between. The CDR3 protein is CASRQPGVDTQYF. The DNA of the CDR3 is TGTGCCAGCAGGCAACCAGGGGTAGATACGCAGTATTTT.